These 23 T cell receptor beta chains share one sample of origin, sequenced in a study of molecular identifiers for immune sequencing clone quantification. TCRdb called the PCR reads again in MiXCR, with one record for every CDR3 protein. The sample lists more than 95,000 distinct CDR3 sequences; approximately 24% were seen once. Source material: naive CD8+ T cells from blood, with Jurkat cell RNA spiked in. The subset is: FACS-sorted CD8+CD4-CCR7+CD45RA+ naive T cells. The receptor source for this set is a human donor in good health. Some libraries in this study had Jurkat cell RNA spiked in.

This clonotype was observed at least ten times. The CDR3 DNA reads TGTGCCAGCAGTTCCCCGACAGGAGATAATTCACCCCTCCACTTT. Translated: CASSSPTGDNSPLHF. V and J are TRBV6-5 and TRBJ1-6, with D possibly being TRBD1 (6 bases). V was pared by 4 bases and J by 5 bases, with 12 bases between. In germline, CDR1 is MNHEY, CDR2 SVGAGI. The CDR3 loop spans 15 amino acids.

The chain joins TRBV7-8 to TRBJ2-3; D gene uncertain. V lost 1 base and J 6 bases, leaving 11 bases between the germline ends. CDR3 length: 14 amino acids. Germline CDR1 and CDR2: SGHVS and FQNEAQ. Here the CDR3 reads CASSLGTSWDTQYF. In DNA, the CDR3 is TGTGCCAGCAGCTTAGGGACCTCCTGGGATACGCAGTATTTT.

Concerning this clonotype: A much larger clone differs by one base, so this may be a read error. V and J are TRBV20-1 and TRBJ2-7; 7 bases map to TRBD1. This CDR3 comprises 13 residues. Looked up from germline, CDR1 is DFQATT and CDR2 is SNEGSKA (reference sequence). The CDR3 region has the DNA TGCAGTGCTAGGGGACAGAACTCCCACGAGCAGTACTTC. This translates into CSARGQNSHEQYF.

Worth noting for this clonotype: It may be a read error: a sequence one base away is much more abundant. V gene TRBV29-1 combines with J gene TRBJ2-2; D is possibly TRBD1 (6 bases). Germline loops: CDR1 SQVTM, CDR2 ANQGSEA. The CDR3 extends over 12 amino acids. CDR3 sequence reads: CSVERGTGEMFF. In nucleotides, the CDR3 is TGCAGCGTTGAGAGGGGGACCGGGGAGATGTTTTTT.

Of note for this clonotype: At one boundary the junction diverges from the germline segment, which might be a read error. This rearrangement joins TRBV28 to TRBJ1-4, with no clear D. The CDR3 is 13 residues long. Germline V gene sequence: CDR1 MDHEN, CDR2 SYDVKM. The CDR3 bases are TGTGCCAGCTCCGGACGGAATAATGATAAACTGTTTTTT. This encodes CASSGRNNDKLFF.

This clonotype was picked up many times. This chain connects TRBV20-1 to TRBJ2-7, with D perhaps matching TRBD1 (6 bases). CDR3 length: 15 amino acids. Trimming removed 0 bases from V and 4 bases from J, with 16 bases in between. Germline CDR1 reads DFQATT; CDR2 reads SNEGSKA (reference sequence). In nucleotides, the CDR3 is TGCAGTGCTAGAGATCATAGGCAGGGGATGTACGAGCAGTACTTC. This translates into CSARDHRQGMYEQYF.

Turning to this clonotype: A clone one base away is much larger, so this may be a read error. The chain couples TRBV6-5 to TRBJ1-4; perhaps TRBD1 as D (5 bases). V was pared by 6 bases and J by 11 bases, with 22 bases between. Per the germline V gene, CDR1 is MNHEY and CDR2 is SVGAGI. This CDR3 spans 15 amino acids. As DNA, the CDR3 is TGTGCCAGCAGCGGAGGAGACAGCGACGTTTGTAAACTGTTTTTT. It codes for CASSGGDSDVCKLFF.

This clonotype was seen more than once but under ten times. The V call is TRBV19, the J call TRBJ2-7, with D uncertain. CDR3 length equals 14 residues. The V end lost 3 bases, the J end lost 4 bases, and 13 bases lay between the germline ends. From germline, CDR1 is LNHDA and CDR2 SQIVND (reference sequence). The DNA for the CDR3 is TGTGCCAGTAGTATCCTAGGGTTTTCGTACGAGCAGTACTTC. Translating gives CASSILGFSYEQYF. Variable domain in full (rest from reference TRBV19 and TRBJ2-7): DGGITQSPKYLFRKEGQNVTLSCEQNLNHDAMYWYRQDPGQGLRLIYYSQIVNDFQKGDIAEGYSVSREKKESFPLTVTSAQKNPTAFYLCASSILGFSYEQYFGPGTRLTVT.

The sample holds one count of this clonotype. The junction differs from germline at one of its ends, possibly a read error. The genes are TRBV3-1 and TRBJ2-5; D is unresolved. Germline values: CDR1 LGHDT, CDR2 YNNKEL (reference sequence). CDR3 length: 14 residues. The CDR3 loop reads CASSPGLFPAPPSF. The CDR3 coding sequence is TGTGCCAGCAGCCCCGGCCTTTTCCCCGCGCCCCCGTCCTTC.

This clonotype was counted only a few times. CDR3 in amino acids: CASSYSAGGIYNEQFF. The CDR3 DNA reads TGTGCCAGCAGTTACTCGGCGGGGGGGATATACAATGAGCAGTTCTTC. This rearrangement joins TRBV6-5 to TRBJ2-1; 9 bases are a match to TRBD2. The V gene's germline CDR1 is MNHEY and CDR2 SVGAGI. The CDR3 has 16 amino acids. Unmatched junction bases numbered 4, after V lost 0 bases and J lost 4 bases.

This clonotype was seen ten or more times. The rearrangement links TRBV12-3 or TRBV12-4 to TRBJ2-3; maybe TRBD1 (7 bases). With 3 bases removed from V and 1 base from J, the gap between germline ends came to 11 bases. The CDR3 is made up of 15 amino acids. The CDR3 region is CASSFGRGGTDTQYF. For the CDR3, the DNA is TGTGCCAGCAGTTTTGGCAGGGGGGGCACAGATACGCAGTATTTT.

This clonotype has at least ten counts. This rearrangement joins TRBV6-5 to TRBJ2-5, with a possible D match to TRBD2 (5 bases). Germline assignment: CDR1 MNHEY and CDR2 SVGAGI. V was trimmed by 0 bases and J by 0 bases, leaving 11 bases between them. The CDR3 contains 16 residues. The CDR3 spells CASSYSMVGNQETQYF. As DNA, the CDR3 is TGTGCCAGCAGTTACTCGATGGTCGGGAACCAAGAGACCCAGTACTTC.

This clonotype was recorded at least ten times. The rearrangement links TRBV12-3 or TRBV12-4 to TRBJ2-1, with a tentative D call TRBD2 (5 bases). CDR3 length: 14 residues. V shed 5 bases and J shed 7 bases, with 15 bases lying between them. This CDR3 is CASSPNRGINEQFF. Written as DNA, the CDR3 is TGTGCCAGCAGTCCCAATCGGGGAATTAATGAGCAGTTCTTC.

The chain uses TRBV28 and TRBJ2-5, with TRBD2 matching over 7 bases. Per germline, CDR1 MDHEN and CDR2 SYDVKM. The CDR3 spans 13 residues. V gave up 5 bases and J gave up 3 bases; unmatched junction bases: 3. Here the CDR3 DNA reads TGTGCCAGCAGTCCCGGGAGGAAAGAGACCCAGTACTTC. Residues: CASSPGRKETQYF.

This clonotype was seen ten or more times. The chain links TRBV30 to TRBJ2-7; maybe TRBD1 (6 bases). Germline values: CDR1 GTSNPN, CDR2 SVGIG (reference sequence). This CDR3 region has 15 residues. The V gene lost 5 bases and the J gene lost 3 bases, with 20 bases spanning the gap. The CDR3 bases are TGTGCCTGGGACCAGGGGCGGGCGACTGGCTACGAGCAGTACTTC. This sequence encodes CAWDQGRATGYEQYF.

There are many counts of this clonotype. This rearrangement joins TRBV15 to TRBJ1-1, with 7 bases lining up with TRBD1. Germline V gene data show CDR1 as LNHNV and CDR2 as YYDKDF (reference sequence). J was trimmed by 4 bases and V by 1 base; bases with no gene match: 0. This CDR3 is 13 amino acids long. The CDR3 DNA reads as TGTGCCACCAGCAGAGCAGGGGGCACTGAAGCTTTCTTT. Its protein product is CATSRAGGTEAFF.

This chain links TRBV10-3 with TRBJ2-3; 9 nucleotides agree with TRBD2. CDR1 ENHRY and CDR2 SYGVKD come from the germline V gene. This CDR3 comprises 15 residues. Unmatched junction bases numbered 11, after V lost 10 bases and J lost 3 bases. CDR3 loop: CATRDLAGRTDTQYF. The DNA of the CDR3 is TGTGCCACACGCGATCTAGCGGGGAGAACAGATACGCAGTATTTT.

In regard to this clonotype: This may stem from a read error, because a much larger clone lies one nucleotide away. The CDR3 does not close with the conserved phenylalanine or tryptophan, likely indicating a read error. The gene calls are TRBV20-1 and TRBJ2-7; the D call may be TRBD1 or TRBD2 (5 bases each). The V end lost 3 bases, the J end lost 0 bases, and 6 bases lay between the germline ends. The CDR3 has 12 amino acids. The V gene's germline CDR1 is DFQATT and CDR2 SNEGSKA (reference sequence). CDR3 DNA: TGCAGTGCTAGCGGGACCTCCTACGAGCAGTACATC. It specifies CSASGTSYEQYI.

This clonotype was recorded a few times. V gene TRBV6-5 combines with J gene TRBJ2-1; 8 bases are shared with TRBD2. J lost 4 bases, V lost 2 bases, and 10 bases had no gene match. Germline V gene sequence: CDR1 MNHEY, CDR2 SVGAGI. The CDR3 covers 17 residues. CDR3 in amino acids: CASSYKASERGYNEQFF. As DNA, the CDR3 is TGTGCCAGCAGTTACAAGGCTAGCGAGCGGGGGTACAATGAGCAGTTCTTC.

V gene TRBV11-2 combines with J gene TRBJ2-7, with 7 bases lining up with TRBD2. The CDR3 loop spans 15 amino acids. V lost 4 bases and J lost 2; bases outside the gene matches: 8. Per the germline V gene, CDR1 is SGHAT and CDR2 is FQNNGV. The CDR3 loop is CASSSAPGGAYEQYF. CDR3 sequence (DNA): TGTGCCAGCAGCTCGGCCCCGGGGGGAGCCTACGAGCAGTACTTC.

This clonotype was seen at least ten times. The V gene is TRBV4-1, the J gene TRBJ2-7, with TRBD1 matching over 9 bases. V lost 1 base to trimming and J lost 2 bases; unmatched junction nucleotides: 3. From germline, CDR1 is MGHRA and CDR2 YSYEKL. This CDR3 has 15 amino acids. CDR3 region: CASSQAGDRAYEQYF. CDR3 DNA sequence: TGCGCCAGCAGCCAAGCAGGGGACAGGGCCTACGAGCAGTACTTC.

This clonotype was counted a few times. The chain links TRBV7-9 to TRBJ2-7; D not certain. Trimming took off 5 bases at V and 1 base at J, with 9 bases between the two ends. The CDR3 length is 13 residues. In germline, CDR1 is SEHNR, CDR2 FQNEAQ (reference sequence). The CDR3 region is CASSQAQSYEQYF. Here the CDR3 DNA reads TGTGCCAGCAGCCAAGCGCAATCCTACGAGCAGTACTTC. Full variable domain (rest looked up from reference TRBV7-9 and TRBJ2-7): DTGVSQNPRHKITKRGQNVTFRCDPISEHNRLYWYRQTLGQGPEFLTYFQNEAQLEKSRLLSDRFSAERPKGSFSTLEIQRTEQGDSAMYLCASSQAQSYEQYFGPGTRLTVT.

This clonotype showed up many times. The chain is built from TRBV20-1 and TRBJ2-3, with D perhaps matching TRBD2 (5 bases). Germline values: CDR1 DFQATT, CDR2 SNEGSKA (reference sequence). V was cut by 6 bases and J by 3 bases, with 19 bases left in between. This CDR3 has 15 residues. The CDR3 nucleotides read TGCAGTGCCCGAGTAATCGGGGAAGGTACAGATACGCAGTATTTT. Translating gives CSARVIGEGTDTQYF.